The clone carrying this TCR beta chain was seen only a few times. UMIs were added to TCR cDNA along with a universal primer site when it was made by 5'RACE template switching. TCRdb re-called the 5' RACE reads through MiXCR, storing one row per CDR3 protein. Of roughly 500,000 distinct CDR3 sequences listed, less than 20% are singletons. The sample originates from a study of T cells after yellow fever vaccination. In the study overall: Fractions containing few cells were prepared with SMART-Seq v4 Ultra Low Input.

Germline V gene data show CDR1 as MNHEY and CDR2 as SVGEGT. There are 16 residues in the CDR3. The V segment lost 0 bases and the J segment 5 bases; nucleotides outside the gene matches: 1. The rearrangement uses TRBV6-2 or TRBV6-3 and TRBJ2-2, with 12 bases fitting TRBD2. This specimen consisted of PBMCs, obtained 15 days after the yellow fever booster vaccination. The clonotype comes from a man aged 25 to 40 who received the YFV17D yellow fever vaccine. DNA for the CDR3: TGTGCCAGCAGTTACTCGGGGACTAGCGGGACCGGGGAGCTGTTTTTT. It yields the protein CASSYSGTSGTGELFF.